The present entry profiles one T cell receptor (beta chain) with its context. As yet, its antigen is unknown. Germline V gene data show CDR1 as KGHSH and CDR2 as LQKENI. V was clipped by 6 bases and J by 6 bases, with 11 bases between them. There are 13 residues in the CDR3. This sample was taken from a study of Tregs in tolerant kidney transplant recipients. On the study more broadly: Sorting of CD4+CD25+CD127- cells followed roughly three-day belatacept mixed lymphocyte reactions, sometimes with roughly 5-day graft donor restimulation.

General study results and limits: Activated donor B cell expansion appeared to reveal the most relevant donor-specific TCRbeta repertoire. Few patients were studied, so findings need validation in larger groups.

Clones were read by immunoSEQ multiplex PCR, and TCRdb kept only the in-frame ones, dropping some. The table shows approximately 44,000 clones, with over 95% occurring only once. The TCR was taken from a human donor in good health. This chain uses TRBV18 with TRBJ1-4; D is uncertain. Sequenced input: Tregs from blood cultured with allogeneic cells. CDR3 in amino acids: CASSQGSYEKLFF. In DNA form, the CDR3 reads TGTGCCAGCTCCCAAGGCTCATATGAAAAACTGTTTTTT.